One and the same sample provided the 21 T cell receptor beta chains below, sequenced in a study of T cell responses to AZD1222 COVID-19 vaccine. Repertoires were generated with immunoSEQ multiplex PCR, while TCRdb's copy carries only in-frame clones and drops some. The table has about 150,000 clones, around 85% seen once; the top ten hold around 8%. The material was peripheral blood, obtained on day 0 of AZD1222 vaccination. These receptors all come from an adult in good health.

The chain employs TRBV5-1 and TRBJ1-1; tentative D call: TRBD1 (5 bases). V lost 0 bases and J 0 bases, leaving 9 bases between the germline ends. This CDR3 has 15 residues. Germline V gene lookup returns CDR1 SGHRS and CDR2 YFSETQ. CDR3 sequence (DNA): TGCGCCAGCAGCTTGGCCTCAGGGATGAACACTGAAGCTTTCTTT. It encodes CASSLASGMNTEAFF.

V usage is TRBV7-9 and J usage is TRBJ1-1; D is unclear. Germline V gives CDR1 SEHNR, CDR2 FQNEAQ (reference sequence). CDR3 length: 11 residues. V was trimmed by 5 bases and J by 4 bases, leaving 5 bases between them. The DNA for the CDR3 is TGTGCCAGCAGCGTCGGCACTGAAGCTTTCTTT. Amino acid sequence: CASSVGTEAFF. Using reference TRBV7-9 and TRBJ1-1 for the parts outside the CDR3, the full variable domain is DTGVSQNPRHKITKRGQNVTFRCDPISEHNRLYWYRQTLGQGPEFLTYFQNEAQLEKSRLLSDRFSAERPKGSFSTLEIQRTEQGDSAMYLCASSVGTEAFFGQGTRLTVV.

The CDR3 coding sequence is TGTGCCAGTAGGATGCAGGTAGGAGAGAGAGGGGGAGAGTTCTTC. This encodes CASRMQVGERGGEFF. The chain joins TRBV19 to TRBJ2-1; a weak D match, TRBD1 (6 bases). V lost 6 bases and J lost 14, with 26 bases in between. Germline assignment: CDR1 LNHDA and CDR2 SQIVND (reference sequence). CDR3 size: 15 residues. The full variable domain, with the rest looked up from reference TRBV19 and TRBJ2-1, is DGGITQSPKYLFRKEGQNVTLSCEQNLNHDAMYWYRQDPGQGLRLIYYSQIVNDFQKGDIAEGYSVSREKKESFPLTVTSAQKNPTAFYLCASRMQVGERGGEFFGPGTRLTVL.

This chain connects TRBV19 to TRBJ2-7, with D perhaps being TRBD1 or TRBD2 (6 bases each). CDR3 length: 16 residues. Trimming cost V 4 bases and J 3 bases, with 19 bases left between them. From germline, CDR1 is LNHDA and CDR2 SQIVND (reference sequence). Here the CDR3 reads CASSTGLGGLLYEQYF. The CDR3 DNA reads TGTGCCAGTAGTACCGGCCTGGGGGGCCTACTCTACGAGCAGTACTTC.

V and J are TRBV5-4 and TRBJ2-7; 16 bases align to TRBD2. The length of the CDR3 is 16 residues. Looked up from germline, CDR1 is SGHNT and CDR2 is YYREEE (reference sequence). The junction had 5 bases not matched to a gene; V was cut back by 4 bases and J by 4 bases. The CDR3 nucleotides read TGTGCCAGCAGCCCGGGACTAGCGGGGGGGCCTTACGAGCAGTACTTC. The encoded protein is CASSPGLAGGPYEQYF.

This chain links TRBV7-9 with TRBJ1-2, with D maybe TRBD1 (6 bases). Germline V gene sequence: CDR1 SEHNR, CDR2 FQNEAQ (reference sequence). CDR3 length: 14 amino acids. Trimming took off 5 bases at V and 4 bases at J, with 14 bases between the two ends. The CDR3 loop reads CASSVTGTTYGYTF. The CDR3 coding sequence is TGTGCCAGCAGCGTTACCGGGACAACCTATGGCTACACCTTC.

The V call is TRBV6-5, the J call TRBJ1-1, with D tentatively TRBD1 (5 bases). This CDR3 is built from 15 residues. Germline V CDR1 and CDR2: MNHEY, SVGAGI. V shed 6 bases and J shed 0 bases, with 14 bases lying between them. CDR3 loop: CASRLQQELNTEAFF. Here the CDR3 DNA reads TGTGCCAGCAGACTCCAACAGGAGCTGAACACTGAAGCTTTCTTT.

This clone was observed a few times. This chain connects TRBV2 to TRBJ1-1, with D maybe TRBD1 (5 bases). Germline loops: CDR1 SNHLY, CDR2 FYNNEI. The CDR3 runs 16 residues. V was trimmed by 5 bases and J by 1 base, leaving 17 bases between them. The CDR3, as DNA: TGTGCCAGCAGTACCCCCTCAGCAGGGCGGAACACTGAAGCTTTCTTT. Its protein is CASSTPSAGRNTEAFF. Based on the CDR3 plus reference TRBV2 and TRBJ1-1, the full variable domain is EPEVTQTPSHQVTQMGQEVILRCVPISNHLYFYWYRQILGQKVEFLVSFYNNEISEKSEIFDDQFSVERPDGSNFTLKIRSTKLEDSAMYFCASSTPSAGRNTEAFFGQGTRLTVV.

The V gene is TRBV28, the J gene TRBJ2-1, with 10 bases identical to TRBD1. The V segment lost 6 bases and the J segment 6 bases; nucleotides outside the gene matches: 5. Germline CDR1 and CDR2: MDHEN and SYDVKM. This CDR3 region has 14 residues. The CDR3 sequence: CASSGTGAFNEQFF. CDR3 DNA sequence: TGTGCCAGCAGCGGGACAGGGGCCTTCAATGAGCAGTTCTTC. Complete variable domain (other parts from reference TRBV28 and TRBJ2-1): DVKVTQSSRYLVKRTGEKVFLECVQDMDHENMFWYRQDPGLGLRLIYFSYDVKMKEKGDIPEGYSVSREKKERFSLILESASTNQTSMYLCASSGTGAFNEQFFGPGTRLTVL.

This clone has only one observation. Other DNA sequences within the sample encode an identical CDR3. This rearrangement joins TRBV10-3 to TRBJ1-1; weak D call: TRBD1 (5 bases). Germline V gives CDR1 ENHRY, CDR2 SYGVKD. Trimming removed 0 bases at V and 4 bases at J, with 6 bases between. The CDR3 totals 13 residues. The CDR3 spells CAISESGGTEAFF. CDR3 coding DNA: TGTGCCATCAGTGAGTCCGGGGGCACTGAAGCTTTCTTT.

The CDR3 sequence: CASSPSPTAYGYTF. CDR3 bases: TGTGCCAGCTCACCATCCCCCACCGCCTATGGCTACACCTTC. This chain links TRBV18 with TRBJ1-2; D is undetermined. The CDR3 is made up of 14 amino acids. Trimming left V 2 bases short and J 4 bases short, with 11 bases between. Germline values: CDR1 KGHSH, CDR2 LQKENI.

This chain links TRBV11-2 with TRBJ1-2; the D gene is possibly TRBD1 (5 bases). The germline V and J ends were trimmed by 1 base and 13 bases, with 16 bases remaining between them. Per the germline V gene, CDR1 is SGHAT and CDR2 is FQNNGV. This CDR3 spans 13 amino acids. CDR3 residues: CASSLGRGDESTF. The CDR3 DNA follows: TGTGCCAGCAGCTTAGGGAGGGGTGATGAGAGCACCTTC.

This rearrangement joins TRBV7-9 to TRBJ1-2; TRBD1 might be the D (6 bases). Per germline, CDR1 SEHNR and CDR2 FQNEAQ (reference sequence). The CDR3 has 14 residues. Trimming removed 6 bases at V and 4 bases at J, with 15 bases between. In nucleotides, the CDR3 is TGTGCCAGCAGTCAAGACCAGGGGCGCTATGGCTACACCTTC. Translation gives CASSQDQGRYGYTF.

This chain joins TRBV10-3 and TRBJ2-1; 7 bases are a match to TRBD1. This CDR3 comprises 17 residues. CDR1 and CDR2 from the germline V gene are ENHRY and SYGVKD. After removal of 4 bases from V and 7 bases from J, the junction contained 16 bases not matched to a gene. In DNA form, the CDR3 reads TGTGCCATCAGTGGCTATCCTGACAGGGAATTGAGGAATGAGCAGTTCTTC. Translated, it gives CAISGYPDRELRNEQFF.

V usage is TRBV19 and J usage is TRBJ1-5; D is possibly TRBD1 (6 bases). Trimming took off 4 bases at V and 0 bases at J, with 16 bases between the two ends. Germline values: CDR1 LNHDA, CDR2 SQIVND (reference sequence). There are 17 residues in the CDR3. This CDR3 reads CASSTQSQGGSNQPQHF. As DNA, the CDR3 is TGTGCCAGTAGTACTCAATCACAGGGCGGTAGCAATCAGCCCCAGCATTTT.

A remark on this clone: The sample contains more than one DNA sequence encoding this CDR3. The chain employs TRBV5-4 and TRBJ1-2; weak D call: TRBD1 (5 bases). The CDR3 is 15 amino acids. Germline lookup yields CDR1 SGHNT and CDR2 YYREEE (reference sequence). V lost 0 bases to trimming and J lost 1 base, with 10 bases between them. CDR3 loop: CASSLGGQGNYGYTF. The CDR3 DNA follows: TGTGCCAGCAGCTTGGGCGGGCAGGGTAACTATGGCTACACCTTC.

Only one count was recorded for this clone. The CDR3 sequence is CASSPNGRDGSYEQYF. As DNA, the CDR3 is TGCGCCAGCAGTCCGAACGGGCGGGATGGCTCCTACGAGCAGTACTTC. The gene calls are TRBV10-1 and TRBJ2-7, with a tentative D call TRBD2 (6 bases). Trimming shortened V by 5 bases and J by 0 bases, and 17 bases separated the two germline ends. Germline assignment: CDR1 WNHNN and CDR2 SYGVQD (reference sequence). The CDR3 loop spans 16 amino acids.

The genes are TRBV5-1 and TRBJ1-1; D remains ambiguous. CDR1 is SGHRS, CDR2 YFSETQ, per germline. V was pared by 2 bases and J by 5 bases, with 10 bases between. This CDR3 is 13 amino acids long. The CDR3 nucleotides are TGCGCCAGCAGCTTTGATCGGAGGACTGAAGCTTTCTTT. This codes for CASSFDRRTEAFF.

This chain links TRBV19 with TRBJ2-1; maybe TRBD1 (5 bases). V was trimmed by 3 bases and J by 10 bases, leaving 19 bases between them. CDR1 is LNHDA and CDR2 is SQIVND in the germline V gene (reference sequence). The CDR3 contains 15 residues. As DNA, the CDR3 is TGTGCCAGTAGTATTGGGGCCTCCCTCCTCAAGGAGCAGTTCTTC. Translated, it gives CASSIGASLLKEQFF.

The genes are TRBV4-1 and TRBJ2-6; D gene ambiguous. Trimming shortened V by 0 bases and J by 2 bases, and 8 bases separated the two germline ends. Germline CDR1 MGHRA, CDR2 YSYEKL. The CDR3 runs to 16 residues. The CDR3 DNA reads TGCGCCAGCAGCCAAGAGGGTTTGGCTGGGGCCAACGTCCTGACTTTC. Its translation is CASSQEGLAGANVLTF.

The chain is built from TRBV5-6 and TRBJ2-7; 10 nucleotides line up with TRBD2. V trimming: 3 bases; J trimming: 2 bases; junction bases outside the gene matches: 5. The CDR3 is 15 amino acids. Germline-derived CDR1 and CDR2 are SGHDT and YYEEEE. This CDR3 is CASSSLAGNPYEQYF. CDR3 DNA sequence: TGTGCCAGCAGCTCACTAGCGGGGAACCCCTACGAGCAGTACTTC. The variable domain in full, with the rest retrieved from reference TRBV5-6 and TRBJ2-7, is DAGVTQSPTHLIKTRGQQVTLRCSPKSGHDTVSWYQQALGQGPQFIFQYYEEEERQRGNFPDRFSGHQFPNYSSELNVNALLLGDSALYLCASSSLAGNPYEQYFGPGTRLTVT.